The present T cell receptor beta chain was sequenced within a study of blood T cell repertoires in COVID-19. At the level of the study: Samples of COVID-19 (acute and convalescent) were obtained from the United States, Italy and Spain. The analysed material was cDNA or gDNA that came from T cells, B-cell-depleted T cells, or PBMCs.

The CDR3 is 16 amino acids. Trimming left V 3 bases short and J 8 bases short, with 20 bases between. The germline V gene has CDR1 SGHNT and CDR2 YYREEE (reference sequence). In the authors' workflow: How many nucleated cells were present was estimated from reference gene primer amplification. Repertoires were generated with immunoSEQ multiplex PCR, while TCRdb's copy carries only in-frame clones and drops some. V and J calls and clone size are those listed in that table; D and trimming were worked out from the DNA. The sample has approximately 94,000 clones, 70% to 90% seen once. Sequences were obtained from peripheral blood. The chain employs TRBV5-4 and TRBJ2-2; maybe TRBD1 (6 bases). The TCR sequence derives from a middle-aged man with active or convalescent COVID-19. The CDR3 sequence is CASSSEGTRFSGELFF. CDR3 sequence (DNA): TGTGCCAGCAGCTCGGAAGGGACAAGGTTTTCAGGGGAGCTGTTTTTT.